Listed below are T cell receptor beta chains from one sample, sequenced in a study of CD8+CD57+ T cells in acquired aplastic anemia. Each CDR3 protein gets one entry after TCRdb re-called the reads with MiXCR. The sample lists fewer than 200,000 distinct CDR3 sequences; around 60% were seen once. Input material: sorted CD4+, CD8+, or CD8+CD57+ T cells (not recorded which) from PBMCs. These receptors were taken from a human donor in good health. The CDR3 runs from the conserved cysteine through the conserved F or W.

v_call: TRBV7-9
j_call: TRBJ2-7
cdr3_aa: CASSPEEGRSYEQYF

v_call: TRBV29-1
j_call: TRBJ2-3
cdr3_aa: CSVDPKSTDTQYF

v_call: TRBV2
j_call: TRBJ1-5
cdr3_aa: CASSERAGNQPQHF

v_call: TRBV12-3/TRBV12-4
j_call: TRBJ1-1
cdr3_aa: CASSSRQEAGTEAFF

v_call: TRBV7-2
j_call: TRBJ2-5
cdr3_aa: CASRIGTTLQETQYF

v_call: TRBV7-2
j_call: NA
cdr3_aa: CASSMSFGQGAGKTQYF

v_call: TRBV28
j_call: TRBJ2-5
cdr3_aa: CASQGQEETQYF

v_call: TRBV7-9
j_call: TRBJ1-5
cdr3_aa: CASSLALGNQPQHF

v_call: TRBV7-3
j_call: TRBJ1-1
cdr3_aa: CASSFGSPQGQNTEAFF

v_call: TRBV4-2
j_call: TRBJ2-1
cdr3_aa: CASSQDRAGHNEQFF

v_call: TRBV10-3
j_call: TRBJ1-1
cdr3_aa: CAISGTGENTEAFF

v_call: TRBV7-8
j_call: TRBJ1-5
cdr3_aa: CASSFQTVSDQPQHF

v_call: TRBV7-3
j_call: TRBJ2-3
cdr3_aa: CASSQTLTDTQYF

v_call: TRBV5-1
j_call: TRBJ2-3
cdr3_aa: CASMGGSYNEQYF

v_call: TRBV2
j_call: TRBJ1-1
cdr3_aa: CASSTETNTEAFF

v_call: TRBV2
j_call: TRBJ1-5
cdr3_aa: CASQDRGPDQPQHF

v_call: TRBV24-1
j_call: TRBJ1-2
cdr3_aa: CATSARGQGCDGYTF

v_call: TRBV14
j_call: TRBJ2-1
cdr3_aa: CASSQDQLSKQFF

v_call: TRBV7-9
j_call: TRBJ1-2
cdr3_aa: CASSGGLQYGYAF

v_call: TRBV9
j_call: TRBJ1-6
cdr3_aa: CASSVGQGTNSPLHF

v_call: TRBV7-2
j_call: TRBJ2-5
cdr3_aa: CASSLWGLAGGQETQYF

v_call: TRBV20-1
j_call: TRBJ2-7
cdr3_aa: CSAEGGATPIYEQYF

v_call: TRBV20-1
j_call: TRBJ2-7
cdr3_aa: CSAVRESSYEQYF

v_call: TRBV25-1
j_call: TRBJ2-4
cdr3_aa: CASSSQFGNIQYF

v_call: TRBV7-3
j_call: TRBJ1-5
cdr3_aa: CASRNTLRGRPQHF

v_call: TRBV20-1
j_call: TRBJ2-3
cdr3_aa: CSARTTGPDTQYF

v_call: TRBV7-9
j_call: TRBJ1-5
cdr3_aa: CASSQDRDGNQPQHF

v_call: TRBV20-1
j_call: TRBJ1-1
cdr3_aa: CSARDAEPEAFF

v_call: TRBV19
j_call: TRBJ2-5
cdr3_aa: CASTIQEVETQYF

v_call: TRBV24-1
j_call: TRBJ2-7
cdr3_aa: CASSDAETYKQYF

v_call: TRBV2
j_call: TRBJ2-7
cdr3_aa: CASVIDTGFRGYEQYF

v_call: TRBV27
j_call: TRBJ1-1
cdr3_aa: CASSPPGDGEAFF

v_call: TRBV28
j_call: TRBJ2-7
cdr3_aa: CASSLRLVVAEQYF

v_call: TRBV10-2
j_call: TRBJ1-6
cdr3_aa: CASSEPGTDVNSPLHF

v_call: TRBV24-1
j_call: TRBJ1-1
cdr3_aa: CATSAPTGESEAFF

v_call: TRBV7-8
j_call: TRBJ1-5
cdr3_aa: CASSQWTGADQPQHF

v_call: TRBV20-1
j_call: TRBJ1-1
cdr3_aa: CSARAFRTQAFF

v_call: TRBV30
j_call: TRBJ2-7
cdr3_aa: CAWSPRLAGGGEQYF

v_call: TRBV20-1
j_call: TRBJ2-1
cdr3_aa: CSARPLDRVEYYNEQFF

v_call: TRBV20-1
j_call: TRBJ2-5
cdr3_aa: CSAPATKETQYF

v_call: TRBV24-1
j_call: TRBJ1-2
cdr3_aa: CATSDLHLDPNYGYTF

v_call: TRBV7-9
j_call: TRBJ2-7
cdr3_aa: CASSRTTSYEQYF

v_call: TRBV5-6
j_call: TRBJ2-7
cdr3_aa: CASSLDPDRGPWYEQYF

v_call: TRBV6-6
j_call: TRBJ2-2
cdr3_aa: CASSFLRNTGELFF

v_call: TRBV15
j_call: TRBJ2-5
cdr3_aa: CATSRDYIEQETQYF